This TCR beta chain emerged from a study of OX40 agonist ivuxolimab in advanced cancers. Germline V lookup: CDR1 SGHTA, CDR2 FQGTGA. Trimming shortened V by 2 bases and J by 8 bases, and 16 bases separated the two germline ends. The CDR3 has 15 amino acids. Study results and limitations: Both CD4+ and CD8+ T cell populations in blood had undergone clonal expansion by week 6 at 0.1 to 3.0 mg/kg.

Note on this clone: Antigen specificity is unknown.

Produced via immunoSEQ multiplex PCR; TCRdb's table is partial and in-frame only. Of roughly 86,000 clones listed, 90% are singletons. The rearrangement links TRBV7-3 to TRBJ2-1, with D perhaps matching TRBD2 (6 bases). The source material was CD4+ or CD8+ T cells sorted from blood, sampled in a trial of the OX40 agonist ivuxolimab. This receptor was taken from an adult with an advanced solid tumor such as melanoma, head and neck, liver or kidney cancer. The CDR3 region has the DNA TGTGCCAGCAGCTTAGGGACTGACTTCACGGATGAGCAGTTCTTC. Translation gives CASSLGTDFTDEQFF.